At least ten counts were recorded for the clone carrying this TCR beta chain. Its target is unknown. V was trimmed by 1 base and J by 2 bases, leaving 11 bases between them. Germline-derived CDR1 and CDR2 are SGHTA and FQGNSA. This CDR3 region has 15 residues. The record originates from a study of beta chain features in type 1 diabetes. Broader study findings: Moderate but significant shortening of TCRB CDR3s was recorded in all four CD4+ subsets from Type 1 diabetes patients.

Investigators reverse transcribed all isolated RNA, so they sequenced expressed TCRB transcripts. Method: immunoSEQ multiplex PCR; TCRdb's copy keeps in-frame clones and lacks some. The sample lists 150,000 to 190,000 clones; about 8.1% were seen once. The receptor's source is a young man in good health. The material sequenced was central memory CD4+ T cells from blood. The V gene is TRBV7-2, the J gene TRBJ2-5; D might be TRBD2 (5 bases). CDR3 sequence (DNA): TGTGCCAGCAGCTTAGGGGCTAGCAGGCAAGAGACCCAGTACTTC. Translated: CASSLGASRQETQYF.